Listed here are 18 T cell receptor beta chains from one sample, sequenced in a study of CD8 T cells in ankylosing spondylitis. TCRdb used MiXCR to reprocess the 5' RACE reads, holding one entry per CDR3 protein. The sample contains 150,000 or so distinct CDR3 sequences, roughly a third of which appear only once. The sample comprised synovial fluid, either unsorted or a sorted T cell fraction (not recorded which). The receptors originated from a male donor with ankylosing spondylitis.

Many counts were recorded for this clonotype. The gene calls are TRBV5-6 and TRBJ2-1; TRBD1 matches at 7 bases. CDR1 SGHDT and CDR2 YYEEEE come from the germline V gene. This CDR3 spans 15 amino acids. J was trimmed by 2 bases and V by 4 bases; bases with no gene match: 6. CDR3 region: CASSSVQGTYNEQFF. In DNA, the CDR3 is TGTGCCAGCAGCAGTGTACAGGGGACCTACAATGAGCAGTTCTTC.

This clonotype was observed a handful of times. This chain connects TRBV10-3 to TRBJ2-3; TRBD2 agrees at 9 bases. J lost 0 bases, V lost 4 bases, and 5 bases had no gene match. CDR1 and CDR2 (germline): ENHRY, SYGVKD. CDR3 length: 16 residues. The CDR3 reads CAISGASGTSTDTQYF. Here the CDR3 DNA reads TGTGCCATCAGTGGGGCTAGCGGGACCAGCACAGATACGCAGTATTTT.

The chain carries TRBV5-1 and TRBJ2-3; D is unresolved. Germline loops: CDR1 SGHRS, CDR2 YFSETQ. The CDR3 sequence is 16 residues long. Trimming stripped 0 bases from V and 2 bases from J, with 13 bases between. CDR3 residues: CASSLGPTVFTDTQYF. As DNA, the CDR3 is TGCGCCAGCAGCTTGGGGCCCACAGTATTCACAGATACGCAGTATTTT.

J is TRBJ1-1 and V is TRBV12-3 or TRBV12-4; D is undetermined. This CDR3 region has 13 residues. V dropped 6 bases and J dropped 8 bases, with 16 bases sitting between them. CDR3 in amino acids: CASRLDIRGEAFF. In DNA, the CDR3 is TGTGCCAGCAGGCTTGACATTAGAGGCGAAGCTTTCTTT.

This clonotype was observed a few times. The chain has TRBV3-1 and TRBJ2-5; 8 bases are shared with TRBD1. The V segment lost 5 bases and the J segment 5 bases; nucleotides outside the gene matches: 10. The CDR3 is 15 amino acids. Germline CDR1 LGHDT, CDR2 YNNKEL (reference sequence). The DNA of the CDR3 is TGTGCCAGCAGCTCCAACCCAGGGGGCCAGGAGACCCAGTACTTC. The encoded protein is CASSSNPGGQETQYF.

This clonotype was observed a few times. J is TRBJ2-7 and V is TRBV7-2, with D unclear. In germline, CDR1 is SGHTA, CDR2 FQGNSA. The CDR3 runs 12 residues. Trimming removed 5 bases from V and 2 bases from J, with 7 bases in between. The CDR3 protein is CASSPAPYEQYF. CDR3 DNA sequence: TGTGCCAGCAGCCCAGCCCCCTACGAGCAGTACTTC.

V gene TRBV28 combines with J gene TRBJ2-7; 11 nucleotides match TRBD2. The CDR3 consists of 14 residues. V trimming: 6 bases; J trimming: 5 bases; junction bases outside the gene matches: 6. Germline values: CDR1 MDHEN, CDR2 SYDVKM. The CDR3: CASRPSGRSDEQYF. Here the CDR3 DNA reads TGTGCCAGCAGACCTAGCGGGAGGTCCGACGAGCAGTACTTC.

This clonotype came up many times. The gene calls are TRBV10-3 and TRBJ2-7; TRBD1 matches 10 bases. The CDR3 has 15 residues. Trimming removed 0 bases from V and 5 bases from J; junction bases left unmatched: 4. From germline, CDR1 is ENHRY and CDR2 SYGVKD. CDR3 sequence (DNA): TGTGCCATCAGTGAGTCAATCGGACAGGGGGACGAGCAGTACTTC. Protein product: CAISESIGQGDEQYF.

This clonotype has a single count. The chain carries TRBV6-1 and TRBJ2-5, with 8 nucleotides matching TRBD1. The CDR3 is made up of 13 amino acids. J gave up 7 bases and V 7 bases, and 8 bases lay outside the gene matches. The V gene's germline CDR1 is MNHNS and CDR2 SASEGT. CDR3 DNA sequence: TGTGCCAGCAAGAAGGACAGGGACGGGACCCAGTACTTC. It codes for CASKKDRDGTQYF.

The chain employs TRBV20-1 and TRBJ1-1, with unresolved D. Germline V CDR1 and CDR2: DFQATT, SNEGSKA (reference sequence). The V end was cut by 0 bases, the J end by 0 bases, with 8 bases between. The CDR3 length is 14 residues. The CDR3 loop reads CSARDHRLNTEAFF. DNA for the CDR3: TGCAGTGCTAGAGATCATAGGTTGAACACTGAAGCTTTCTTT.

The chain joins TRBV6-2 or TRBV6-3 to TRBJ2-1, with D maybe TRBD2 (6 bases). The length of the CDR3 is 15 residues. Trimming cost V 2 bases and J 8 bases, with 16 bases left between them. Germline V gene data show CDR1 as MNHEY and CDR2 as SVGEGT. The DNA for the CDR3 is TGTGCCAGCAGTTACACTAGCCTATCGGGCTATGAGCAGTTCTTC. Its translation: CASSYTSLSGYEQFF.

The chain uses TRBV6-1 and TRBJ2-1; D uncertain. Germline V gene lookup returns CDR1 MNHNS and CDR2 SASEGT. Trimming left V 8 bases short and J 2 bases short, with 7 bases between. The CDR3 sequence is 12 residues long. CDR3 loop: CASGEPYNEQFF. The CDR3 coding sequence is TGTGCCAGCGGAGAACCCTACAATGAGCAGTTCTTC.

The V and J genes are TRBV11-3 and TRBJ2-1; 9 nucleotides align to TRBD1. Germline V gene lookup returns CDR1 SGHNT and CDR2 YENEEA. The V segment lost 4 bases and the J segment 5 bases; nucleotides outside the gene matches: 6. The CDR3 spans 15 residues. This CDR3 reads CASSSRGQGHNEQFF. Here the CDR3 DNA reads TGTGCCAGCAGCTCCCGGGGACAGGGACACAATGAGCAGTTCTTC.

For this clonotype: This could be a read error, since a much larger clone is one nucleotide away. The chain couples TRBV3-1 to TRBJ2-1, with D hard to call. V lost 2 bases to trimming and J lost 2 bases, with 1 base between them. The CDR3 has 12 residues. Germline V gives CDR1 LGHDT, CDR2 YNNKEL (reference sequence). CDR3 in amino acids: CASSQPYNEQFF. For the CDR3, the DNA is TGTGCCAGCAGCCAACCCTACAATGAGCAGTTCTTC.

The chain employs TRBV4-1 and TRBJ1-4, with D possibly being TRBD1 (6 bases). V was cut by 0 bases and J by 7 bases, with 15 bases left in between. CDR3 length equals 16 residues. Germline V gene data show CDR1 as MGHRA and CDR2 as YSYEKL. CDR3 protein: CASSQEGRQGFEKLFF. In nucleotides, the CDR3 is TGCGCCAGCAGCCAAGAGGGACGGCAGGGGTTTGAAAAACTGTTTTTT.

This chain's CDR3 is CASSTSRRDEQFF. The CDR3 DNA reads as TGTGCCAGCTCTACCTCACGTCGGGATGAGCAGTTCTTC. The chain couples TRBV11-2 to TRBJ2-1, with D hard to call. Trimming removed 8 bases at V and 8 bases at J, with 16 bases between. CDR3 length equals 13 residues. Germline V CDR1 and CDR2: SGHAT, FQNNGV.

This clonotype was detected ten times or more. The chain has TRBV24-1 and TRBJ2-1, with TRBD1 matching 9 bases. Per germline, CDR1 KGHDR and CDR2 SFDVKD. The CDR3 consists of 16 residues. J lost 5 bases, V lost 3 bases, and 7 bases had no gene match. The CDR3 loop reads CATSDPGTGIDNEQFF. The CDR3 nucleotides are TGTGCCACCAGTGATCCCGGGACAGGGATAGACAATGAGCAGTTCTTC.

The chain links TRBV6-1 to TRBJ2-3; 16 nucleotides match TRBD2. The CDR3 spans 18 residues. Germline V gives CDR1 MNHNS, CDR2 SASEGT. Losses at the gene ends were 6 bases for V and 7 bases for J; bases not matched to a gene: 13. CDR3 sequence reads: CASSPGTSGGGSRNTQYF. CDR3 DNA sequence: TGTGCCAGCAGCCCCGGGACTAGCGGGGGGGGATCTCGGAATACGCAGTATTTT.